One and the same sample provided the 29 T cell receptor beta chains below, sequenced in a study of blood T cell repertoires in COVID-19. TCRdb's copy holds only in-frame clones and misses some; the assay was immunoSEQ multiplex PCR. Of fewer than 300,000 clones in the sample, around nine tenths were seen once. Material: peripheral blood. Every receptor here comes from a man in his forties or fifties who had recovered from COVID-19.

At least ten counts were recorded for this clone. This CDR3 reads CASSWDRENSPLHF. CDR3 nucleotides: TGTGCCAGCAGTTGGGACAGGGAGAATTCACCCCTCCACTTT. The chain recombines TRBV25-1 with TRBJ1-6, with 9 positions matching TRBD1. Germline V gives CDR1 MGHDK, CDR2 SYGVNS. The CDR3 totals 14 residues. The V and J ends lost 5 bases and 7 bases, in that order; junction bases with no gene match: 3.

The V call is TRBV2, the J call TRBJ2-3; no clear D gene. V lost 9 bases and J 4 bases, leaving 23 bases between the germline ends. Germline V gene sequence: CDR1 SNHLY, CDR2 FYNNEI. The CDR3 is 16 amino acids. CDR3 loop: CASRALPGRYSDTQYF. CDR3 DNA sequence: TGTGCCAGTCGCGCGCTTCCGGGTCGGTATTCAGATACGCAGTATTTT.

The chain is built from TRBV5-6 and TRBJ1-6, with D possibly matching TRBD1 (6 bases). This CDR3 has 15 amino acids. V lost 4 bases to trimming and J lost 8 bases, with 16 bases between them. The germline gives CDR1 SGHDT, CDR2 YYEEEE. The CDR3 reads CASSPLQGRDSPLHF. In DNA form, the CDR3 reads TGTGCCAGCAGCCCTCTACAGGGAAGAGATTCACCCCTCCACTTT.

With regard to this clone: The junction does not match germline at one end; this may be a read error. The CDR3 sequence is CASPHPRTGFF. CDR3 nucleotides: TGTGCCAGCCCTCACCCCCGGACAGGCTTCTTC. The chain couples TRBV27 to TRBJ2-7; TRBD1 aligns across 7 bases. The CDR3 spans 11 residues. Germline V lookup: CDR1 MNHEY, CDR2 SMNVEV (reference sequence).

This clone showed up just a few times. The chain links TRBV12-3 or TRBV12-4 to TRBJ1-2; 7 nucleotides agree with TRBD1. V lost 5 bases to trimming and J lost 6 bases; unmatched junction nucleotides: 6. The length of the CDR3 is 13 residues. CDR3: CASSEGGYDGYTF. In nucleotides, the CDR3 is TGTGCCAGCAGTGAAGGGGGCTACGATGGCTACACCTTC.

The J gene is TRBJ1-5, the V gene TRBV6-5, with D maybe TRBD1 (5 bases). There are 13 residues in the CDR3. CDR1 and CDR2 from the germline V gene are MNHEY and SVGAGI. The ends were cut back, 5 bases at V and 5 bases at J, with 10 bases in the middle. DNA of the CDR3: TGTGCCAGCAGTCCCCGCAGGGATCAGCCCCAGCATTTT. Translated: CASSPRRDQPQHF.

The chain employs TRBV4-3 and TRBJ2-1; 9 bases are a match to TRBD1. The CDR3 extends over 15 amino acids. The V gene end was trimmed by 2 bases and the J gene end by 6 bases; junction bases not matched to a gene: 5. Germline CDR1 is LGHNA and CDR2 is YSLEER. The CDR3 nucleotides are TGCGCCAGCAGCCAAAAGTGGACAGGGGTCAATGAGCAGTTCTTC. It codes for CASSQKWTGVNEQFF.

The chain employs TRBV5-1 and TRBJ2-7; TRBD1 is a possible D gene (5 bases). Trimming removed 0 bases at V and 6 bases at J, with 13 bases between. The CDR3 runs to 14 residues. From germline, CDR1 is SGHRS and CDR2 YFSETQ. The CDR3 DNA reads TGCGCCAGCAGCTTGGTCCTTGGGGCCGGCGAGCAGTACTTC. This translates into CASSLVLGAGEQYF.

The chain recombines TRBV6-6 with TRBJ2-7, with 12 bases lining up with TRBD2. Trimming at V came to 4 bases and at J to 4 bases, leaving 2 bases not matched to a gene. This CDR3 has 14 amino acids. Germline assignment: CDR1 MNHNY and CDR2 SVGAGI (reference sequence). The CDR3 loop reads CASSSGLAGYEQYF. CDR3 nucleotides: TGTGCCAGCAGTTCCGGACTAGCGGGGTACGAGCAGTACTTC.

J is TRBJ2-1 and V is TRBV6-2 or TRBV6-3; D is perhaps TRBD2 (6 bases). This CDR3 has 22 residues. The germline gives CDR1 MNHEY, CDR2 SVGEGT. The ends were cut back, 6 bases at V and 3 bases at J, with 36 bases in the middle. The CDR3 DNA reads TGTGCCAGCAGCCTTAATTTACCTCTCAACTCTGCGGGGTCGTCTATCTACAATGAGCAGTTCTTC. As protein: CASSLNLPLNSAGSSIYNEQFF.

CDR3 region: CSVRTAYEQYF. In DNA form, the CDR3 reads TGCAGCGTCCGGACAGCTTACGAGCAGTACTTC. The rearrangement joins TRBV29-1 to TRBJ2-7; possible D gene TRBD1, 6 bases. Trimming left V 6 bases short and J 4 bases short, with 10 bases between. The CDR3 sequence is 11 residues long. Per the germline V gene, CDR1 is SQVTM and CDR2 is ANQGSEA.

In DNA, the CDR3 is TGTGCCAGCAGCCCCCCAGGGAAGTCGCGTCGCAATGAGCAGTTCTTC. Translated, it gives CASSPPGKSRRNEQFF. The chain is built from TRBV7-2 and TRBJ2-1; the D gene is possibly TRBD1 (5 bases). The germline V gene has CDR1 SGHTA and CDR2 FQGNSA. This CDR3 comprises 16 residues. Deletions cut 5 bases from V and 6 bases from J, with 20 bases between. The whole variable domain, filled in from reference TRBV7-2 and TRBJ2-1, reads GAGVSQSPSNKVTEKGKDVELRCDPISGHTALYWYRQSLGQGLEFLIYFQGNSAPDKSGLPSDRFSAERTGGSVSTLTIQRTQQEDSAVYLCASSPPGKSRRNEQFFGPGTRLTVL.

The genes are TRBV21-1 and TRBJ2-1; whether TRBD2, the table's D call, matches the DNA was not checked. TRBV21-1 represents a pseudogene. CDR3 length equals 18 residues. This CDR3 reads CASSKQNGGAPLDNEQFF. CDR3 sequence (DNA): TGTGCCAGCAGCAAACAGAACGGGGGGGCTCCCCTTGACAATGAGCAGTTCTTC.

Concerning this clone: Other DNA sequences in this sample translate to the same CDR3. The CDR3 DNA follows: TGTGCCAGCAGTTACTCTGGCAGAGAGACCCAGTACTTC. Protein sequence: CASSYSGRETQYF. This chain joins TRBV6-2 or TRBV6-3 and TRBJ2-5; D not certain. The CDR3 consists of 13 residues. CDR1 is MNHEY and CDR2 is SVGEGT in the germline V gene. Trimming pared 0 bases from V and 4 bases from J, leaving 6 bases between.

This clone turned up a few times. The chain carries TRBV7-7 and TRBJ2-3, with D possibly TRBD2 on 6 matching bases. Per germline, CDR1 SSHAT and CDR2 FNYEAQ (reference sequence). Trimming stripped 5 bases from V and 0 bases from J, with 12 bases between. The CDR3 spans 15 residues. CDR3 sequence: CASSRLEPSTDTQYF. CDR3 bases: TGTGCCAGCAGCCGACTAGAGCCGAGCACAGATACGCAGTATTTT.

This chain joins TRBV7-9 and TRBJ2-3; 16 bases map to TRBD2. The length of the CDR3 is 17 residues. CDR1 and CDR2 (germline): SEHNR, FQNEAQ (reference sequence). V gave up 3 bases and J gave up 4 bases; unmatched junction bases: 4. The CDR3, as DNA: TGTGCCAGCAGCTTGGGGACTAGCGGGAGGGCGGCAGATACGCAGTATTTT. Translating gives CASSLGTSGRAADTQYF. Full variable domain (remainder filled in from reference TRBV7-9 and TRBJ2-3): DTGVSQNPRHKITKRGQNVTFRCDPISEHNRLYWYRQTLGQGPEFLTYFQNEAQLEKSRLLSDRFSAERPKGSFSTLEIQRTEQGDSAMYLCASSLGTSGRAADTQYFGPGTRLTVL.

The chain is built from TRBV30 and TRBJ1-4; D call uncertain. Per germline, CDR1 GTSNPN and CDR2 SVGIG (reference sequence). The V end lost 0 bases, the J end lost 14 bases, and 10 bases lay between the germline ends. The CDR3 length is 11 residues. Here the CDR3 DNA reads TGTGCCTGGAGTGTCTCGGTACGGCTGTTTTTT. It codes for CAWSVSVRLFF.

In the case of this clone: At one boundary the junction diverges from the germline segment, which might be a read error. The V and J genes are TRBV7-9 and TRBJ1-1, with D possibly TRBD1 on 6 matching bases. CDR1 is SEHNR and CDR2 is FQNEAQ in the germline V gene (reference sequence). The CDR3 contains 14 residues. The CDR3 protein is CASSLAQGFTEAFF. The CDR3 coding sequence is TGTGCCAGCAGCCTAGCACAGGGCTTCACTGAAGCTTTCTTT.

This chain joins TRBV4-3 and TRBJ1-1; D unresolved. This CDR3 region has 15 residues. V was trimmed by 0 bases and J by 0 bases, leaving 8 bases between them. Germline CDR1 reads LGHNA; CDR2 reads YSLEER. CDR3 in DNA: TGCGCCAGCAGCCAAGAACCAGGTTTGAACACTGAAGCTTTCTTT. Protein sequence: CASSQEPGLNTEAFF.

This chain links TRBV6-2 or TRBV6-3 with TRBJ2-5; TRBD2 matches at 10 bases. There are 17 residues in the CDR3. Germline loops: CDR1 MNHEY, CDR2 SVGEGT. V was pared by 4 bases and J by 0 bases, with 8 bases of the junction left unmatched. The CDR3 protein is CASSWGPSGRYQETQYF. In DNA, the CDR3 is TGTGCCAGCAGTTGGGGGCCTAGCGGGAGATACCAAGAGACCCAGTACTTC.

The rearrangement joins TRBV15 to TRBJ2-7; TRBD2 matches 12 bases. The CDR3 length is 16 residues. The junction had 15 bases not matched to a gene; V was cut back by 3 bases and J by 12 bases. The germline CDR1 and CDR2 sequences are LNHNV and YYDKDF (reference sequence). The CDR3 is CATSSLPRDLAGGPYF. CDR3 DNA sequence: TGTGCCACCAGCAGCCTACCCCGAGACCTAGCGGGGGGGCCGTACTTC.

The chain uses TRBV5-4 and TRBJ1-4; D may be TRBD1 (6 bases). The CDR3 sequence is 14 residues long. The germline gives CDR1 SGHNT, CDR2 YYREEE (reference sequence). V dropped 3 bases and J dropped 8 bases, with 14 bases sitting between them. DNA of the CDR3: TGTGCCAGCAGCTCCGCAGGGGTTGGCGAAAAACTGTTTTTT. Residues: CASSSAGVGEKLFF.

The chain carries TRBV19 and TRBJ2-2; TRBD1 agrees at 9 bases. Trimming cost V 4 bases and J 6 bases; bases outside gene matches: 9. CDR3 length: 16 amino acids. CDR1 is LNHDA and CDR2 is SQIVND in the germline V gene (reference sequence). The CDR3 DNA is TGTGCCAGTAGTAAAAAGGGACAGGGAGCGGCCGGGGAGCTGTTTTTT. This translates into CASSKKGQGAAGELFF.

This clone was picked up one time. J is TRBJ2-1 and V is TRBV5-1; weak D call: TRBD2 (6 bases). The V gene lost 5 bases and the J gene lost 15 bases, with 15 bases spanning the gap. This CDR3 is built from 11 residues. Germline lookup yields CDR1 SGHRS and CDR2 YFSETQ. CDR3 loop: CASSSAGNAFF. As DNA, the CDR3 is TGCGCCAGCAGTTCGGCGGGGAACGCGTTCTTC.

CDR3 bases: TGTGCCAGCTCACCAACGCGAGGTCGAGAGACCCAGTACTTC. It translates to CASSPTRGRETQYF. The genes are TRBV18 and TRBJ2-5; the D is unclear. Trimming cost V 2 bases and J 4 bases, with 11 bases left between them. The CDR3 extends over 14 amino acids. Germline loops: CDR1 KGHSH, CDR2 LQKENI.

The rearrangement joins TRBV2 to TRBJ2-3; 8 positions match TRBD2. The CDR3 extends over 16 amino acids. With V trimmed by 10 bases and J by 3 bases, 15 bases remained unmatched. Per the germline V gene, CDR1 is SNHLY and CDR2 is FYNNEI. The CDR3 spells CAKREGRLAGTDTQYF. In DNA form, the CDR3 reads TGTGCCAAAAGGGAAGGCCGGTTAGCGGGGACAGATACGCAGTATTTT.

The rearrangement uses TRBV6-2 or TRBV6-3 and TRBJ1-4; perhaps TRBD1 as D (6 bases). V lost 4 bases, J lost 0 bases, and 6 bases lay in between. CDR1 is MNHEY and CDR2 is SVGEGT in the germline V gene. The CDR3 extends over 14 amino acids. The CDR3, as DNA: TGTGCCAGCAGTTGGGGGCCAACTAATGAAAAACTGTTTTTT. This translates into CASSWGPTNEKLFF.

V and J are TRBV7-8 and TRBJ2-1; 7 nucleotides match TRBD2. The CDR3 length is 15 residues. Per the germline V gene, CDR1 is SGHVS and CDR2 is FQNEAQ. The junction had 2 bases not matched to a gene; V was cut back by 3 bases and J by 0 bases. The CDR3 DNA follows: TGTGCCAGCAGCTTCGCTAGCGGCTCCTACAATGAGCAGTTCTTC. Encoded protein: CASSFASGSYNEQFF.

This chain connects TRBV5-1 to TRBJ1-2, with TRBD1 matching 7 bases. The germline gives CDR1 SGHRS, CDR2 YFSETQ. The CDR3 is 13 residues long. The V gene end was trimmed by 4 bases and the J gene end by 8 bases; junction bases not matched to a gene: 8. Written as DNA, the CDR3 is TGCGCCAGCAGCGCCCCAGGGGGTGGGGGCTACACCTTC. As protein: CASSAPGGGGYTF.